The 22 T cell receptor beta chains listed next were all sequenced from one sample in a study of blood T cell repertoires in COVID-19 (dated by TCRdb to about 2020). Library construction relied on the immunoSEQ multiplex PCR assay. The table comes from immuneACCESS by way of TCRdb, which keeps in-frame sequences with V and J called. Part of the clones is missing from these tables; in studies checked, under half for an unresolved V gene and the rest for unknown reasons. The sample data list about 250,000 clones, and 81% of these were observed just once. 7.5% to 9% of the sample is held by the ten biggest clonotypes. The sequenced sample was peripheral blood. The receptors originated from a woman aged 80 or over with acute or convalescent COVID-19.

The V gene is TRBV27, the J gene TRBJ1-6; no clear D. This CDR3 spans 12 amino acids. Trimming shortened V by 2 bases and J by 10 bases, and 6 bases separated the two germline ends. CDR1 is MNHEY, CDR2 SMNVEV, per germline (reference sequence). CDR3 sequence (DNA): TGTGCCAGCAGTTTAGCGTACTCACCCCTCCACTTT. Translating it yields CASSLAYSPLHF.

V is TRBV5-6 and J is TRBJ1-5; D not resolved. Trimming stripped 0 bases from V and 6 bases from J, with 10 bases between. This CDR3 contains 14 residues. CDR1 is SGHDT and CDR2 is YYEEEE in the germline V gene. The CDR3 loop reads CASSLGTGGQPQHF. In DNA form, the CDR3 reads TGTGCCAGCAGCTTGGGGACGGGAGGTCAGCCCCAGCATTTT.

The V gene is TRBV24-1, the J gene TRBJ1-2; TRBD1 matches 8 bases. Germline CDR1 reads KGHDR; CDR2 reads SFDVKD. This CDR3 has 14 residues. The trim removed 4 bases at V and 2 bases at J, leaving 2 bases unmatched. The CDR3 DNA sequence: TGTGCCACCAGTGAGACAGGGGCCAACTATGGCTACACCTTC. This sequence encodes CATSETGANYGYTF.

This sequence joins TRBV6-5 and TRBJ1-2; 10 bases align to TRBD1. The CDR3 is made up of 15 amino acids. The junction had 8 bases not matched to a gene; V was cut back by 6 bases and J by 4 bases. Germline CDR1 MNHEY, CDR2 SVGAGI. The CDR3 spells CASRRDRGDPYGYTF. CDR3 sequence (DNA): TGTGCCAGCAGGCGGGACAGGGGAGATCCCTATGGCTACACCTTC.

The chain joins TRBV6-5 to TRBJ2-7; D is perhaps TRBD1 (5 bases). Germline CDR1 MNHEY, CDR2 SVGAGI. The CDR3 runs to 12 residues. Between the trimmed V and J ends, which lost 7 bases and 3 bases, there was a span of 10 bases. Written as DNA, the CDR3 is TGTGCCAGCAAGGGTACAGGCTACGAGCAGTACTTC. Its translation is CASKGTGYEQYF.

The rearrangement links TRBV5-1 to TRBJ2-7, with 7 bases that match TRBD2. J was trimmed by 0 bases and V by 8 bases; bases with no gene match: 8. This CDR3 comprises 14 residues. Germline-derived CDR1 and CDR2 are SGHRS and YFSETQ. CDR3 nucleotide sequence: TGCGCCAGTACACCTAGCGGCAGCTCCTACGAGCAGTACTTC. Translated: CASTPSGSSYEQYF.

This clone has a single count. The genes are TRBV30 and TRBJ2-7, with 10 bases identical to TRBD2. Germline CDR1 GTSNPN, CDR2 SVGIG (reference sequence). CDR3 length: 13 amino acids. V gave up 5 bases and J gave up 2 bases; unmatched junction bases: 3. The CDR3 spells CAWGTSEAYEQYF. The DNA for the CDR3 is TGTGCCTGGGGGACTAGCGAGGCCTACGAGCAGTACTTC.

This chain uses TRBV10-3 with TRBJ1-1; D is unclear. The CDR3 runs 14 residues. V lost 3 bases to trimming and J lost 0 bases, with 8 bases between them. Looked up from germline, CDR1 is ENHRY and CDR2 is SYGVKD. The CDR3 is CAISEGELNTEAFF. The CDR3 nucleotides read TGTGCCATCAGTGAAGGAGAGCTGAACACTGAAGCTTTCTTT.

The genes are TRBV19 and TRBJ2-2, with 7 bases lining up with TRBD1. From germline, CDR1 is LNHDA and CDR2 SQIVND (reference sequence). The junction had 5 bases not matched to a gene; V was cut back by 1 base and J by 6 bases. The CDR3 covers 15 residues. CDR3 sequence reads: CASSIAVGGSGELFF. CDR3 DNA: TGTGCCAGTAGTATAGCGGTAGGGGGCTCCGGGGAGCTGTTTTTT.

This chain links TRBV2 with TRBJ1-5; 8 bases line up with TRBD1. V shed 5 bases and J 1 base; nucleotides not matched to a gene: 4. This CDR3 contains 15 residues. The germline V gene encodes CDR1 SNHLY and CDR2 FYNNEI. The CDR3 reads CASSYDRGSNQPQHF. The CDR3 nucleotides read TGTGCCAGCAGTTATGACAGGGGAAGCAATCAGCCCCAGCATTTT.

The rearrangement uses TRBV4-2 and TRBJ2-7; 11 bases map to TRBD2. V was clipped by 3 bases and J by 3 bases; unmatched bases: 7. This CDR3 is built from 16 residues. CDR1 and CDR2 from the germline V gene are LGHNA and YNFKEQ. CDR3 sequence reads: CASSQDIAGGVYEQYF. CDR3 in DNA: TGTGCCAGCAGCCAGGATATAGCGGGGGGGGTCTACGAGCAGTACTTC.

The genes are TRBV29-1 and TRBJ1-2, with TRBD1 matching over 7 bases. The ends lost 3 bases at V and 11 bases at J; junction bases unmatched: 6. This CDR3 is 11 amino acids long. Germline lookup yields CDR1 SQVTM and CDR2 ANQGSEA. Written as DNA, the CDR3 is TGCAGCGTTGATGAGGGGGCTGATTACACCTTC. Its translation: CSVDEGADYTF. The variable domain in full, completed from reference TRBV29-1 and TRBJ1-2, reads SAVISQKPSRDICQRGTSLTIQCQVDSQVTMMFWYRQQPGQSLTLIATANQGSEATYESGFVIDKFPISRPNLTFSTLTVSNMSPEDSSIYLCSVDEGADYTFGSGTRLTVV.

For the CDR3, the DNA is TGTGCCAGCAGCCTGGGCACTACGAACACCGGGGAGCTGTTTTTT. This encodes CASSLGTTNTGELFF. The V call is TRBV5-4, the J call TRBJ2-2; no reliable D call. The ends were cut back, 4 bases at V and 0 bases at J, with 10 bases in the middle. Germline V gene sequence: CDR1 SGHNT, CDR2 YYREEE (reference sequence). There are 15 residues in the CDR3.

DNA of the CDR3: TGCGCCAGCAGCTTGGGGCTAGCGGTCTACGAGCAGTACTTC. It codes for CASSLGLAVYEQYF. V and J are TRBV5-1 and TRBJ2-7; TRBD2 matches at 7 bases. The CDR3 runs 14 residues. Per germline, CDR1 SGHRS and CDR2 YFSETQ. The ends lost 0 bases at V and 3 bases at J; junction bases unmatched: 3.

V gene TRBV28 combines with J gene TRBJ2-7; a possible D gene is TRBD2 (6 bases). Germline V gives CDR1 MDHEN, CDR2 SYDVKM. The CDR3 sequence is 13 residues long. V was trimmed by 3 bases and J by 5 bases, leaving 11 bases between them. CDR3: CASSLGGSDEQYF. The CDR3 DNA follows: TGTGCCAGCAGTTTGGGGGGTTCTGACGAGCAGTACTTC.

The CDR3 DNA sequence: TGTGCCAGTAGCCCTCAGACAGATACGCAGTATTTT. It codes for CASSPQTDTQYF. The chain uses TRBV19 and TRBJ2-3, with D uncertain. CDR1 is LNHDA, CDR2 SQIVND, per germline (reference sequence). The CDR3 is made up of 12 amino acids. V lost 6 bases and J 3 bases, leaving 7 bases between the germline ends.

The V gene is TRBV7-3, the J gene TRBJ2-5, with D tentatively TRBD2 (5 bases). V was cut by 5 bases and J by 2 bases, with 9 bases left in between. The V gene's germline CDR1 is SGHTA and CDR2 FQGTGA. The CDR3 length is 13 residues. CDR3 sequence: CASSRGSQETQYF. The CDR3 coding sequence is TGTGCCAGCAGCCGAGGGTCTCAAGAGACCCAGTACTTC. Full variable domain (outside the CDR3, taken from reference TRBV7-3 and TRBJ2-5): GAGVSQTPSNKVTEKGKYVELRCDPISGHTALYWYRQSLGQGPEFLIYFQGTGAADDSGLPNDRFFAVRPEGSVSTLKIQRTERGDSAVYLCASSRGSQETQYFGPGTRLLVL.

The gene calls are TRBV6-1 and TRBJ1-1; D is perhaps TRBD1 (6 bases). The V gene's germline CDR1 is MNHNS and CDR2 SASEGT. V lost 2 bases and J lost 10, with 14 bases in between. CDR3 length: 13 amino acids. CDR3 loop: CASSERSEQGAFF. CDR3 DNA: TGTGCCAGCAGTGAAAGATCCGAACAGGGAGCTTTCTTT.

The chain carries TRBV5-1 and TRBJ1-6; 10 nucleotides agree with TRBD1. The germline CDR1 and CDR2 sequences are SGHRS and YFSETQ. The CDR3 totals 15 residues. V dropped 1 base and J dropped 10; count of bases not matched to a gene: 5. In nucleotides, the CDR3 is TGCGCCAGCAGCTTGAGGGACAGGGGAGGATCACCCCTCCACTTT. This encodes CASSLRDRGGSPLHF.

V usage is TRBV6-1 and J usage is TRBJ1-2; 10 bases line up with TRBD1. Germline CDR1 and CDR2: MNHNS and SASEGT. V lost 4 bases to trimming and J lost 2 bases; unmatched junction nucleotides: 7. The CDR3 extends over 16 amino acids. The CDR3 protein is CASSANPGQGNYGYTF. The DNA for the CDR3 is TGTGCCAGCAGTGCCAACCCGGGACAGGGGAACTATGGCTACACCTTC.

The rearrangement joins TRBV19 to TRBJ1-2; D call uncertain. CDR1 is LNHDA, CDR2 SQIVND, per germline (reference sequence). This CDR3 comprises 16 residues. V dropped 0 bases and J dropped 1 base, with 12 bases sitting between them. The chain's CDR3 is CASSIDLRAYNYGYTF. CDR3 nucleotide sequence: TGTGCCAGTAGTATAGATCTGAGGGCTTATAACTATGGCTACACCTTC.

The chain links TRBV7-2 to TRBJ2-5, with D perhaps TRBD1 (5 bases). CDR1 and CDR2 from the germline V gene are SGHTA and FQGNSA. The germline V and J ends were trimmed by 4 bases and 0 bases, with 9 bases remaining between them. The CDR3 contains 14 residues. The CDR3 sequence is CASSSYRYQETQYF. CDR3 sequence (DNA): TGTGCCAGCAGCTCCTACAGGTACCAAGAGACCCAGTACTTC. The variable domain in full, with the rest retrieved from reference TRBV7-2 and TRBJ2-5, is GAGVSQSPSNKVTEKGKDVELRCDPISGHTALYWYRQSLGQGLEFLIYFQGNSAPDKSGLPSDRFSAERTGGSVSTLTIQRTQQEDSAVYLCASSSYRYQETQYFGPGTRLLVL.